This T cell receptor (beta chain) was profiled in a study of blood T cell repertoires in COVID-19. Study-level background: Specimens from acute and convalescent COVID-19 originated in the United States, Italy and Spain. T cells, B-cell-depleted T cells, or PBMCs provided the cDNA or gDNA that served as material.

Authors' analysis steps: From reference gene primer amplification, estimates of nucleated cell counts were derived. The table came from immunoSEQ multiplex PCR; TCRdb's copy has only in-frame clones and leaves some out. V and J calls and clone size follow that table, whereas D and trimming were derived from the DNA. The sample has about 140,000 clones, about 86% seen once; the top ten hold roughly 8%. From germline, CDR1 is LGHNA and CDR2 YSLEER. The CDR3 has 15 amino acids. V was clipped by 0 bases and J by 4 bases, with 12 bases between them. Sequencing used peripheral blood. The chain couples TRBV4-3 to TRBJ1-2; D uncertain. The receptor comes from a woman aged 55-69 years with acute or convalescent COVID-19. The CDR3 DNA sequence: TGCGCCAGCAGCCAAGATGCTCCAGCGGTCTATGGCTACACCTTC. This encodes CASSQDAPAVYGYTF.